Listed here is a single TCR beta chain. The V gene lost 0 bases and the J gene lost 0 bases, with 9 bases spanning the gap. CDR3 size: 16 residues. The germline gives CDR1 SGDLS, CDR2 YYNGEE. Enrollment of patients from Seattle took place during active infection, with longitudinal follow-up. Original methodology: The assay estimated nucleated cells by amplifying reference gene primers. TCRdb keeps only in-frame clones here, not all; method: immunoSEQ multiplex PCR. That table furnishes V, J and clone size, whereas the DNA furnished D and trimming. The data hold 95,000 to 150,000 clones, with around 83% observed a single time. The data are from a study of blood T cell repertoires in COVID-19. As for the study in general: The United States, Italy and Spain provided the acute and convalescent COVID-19 samples. Sample material is recorded as cDNA or gDNA derived from T cells, B-cell-depleted T cells, or PBMCs.

This receptor was taken from a woman of 80 years or more with COVID-19, enrolled during active disease. V gene TRBV9 combines with J gene TRBJ1-4, with D hard to call. Sequenced sample: peripheral blood. The CDR3: CASSVASGATNEKLFF. CDR3 nucleotides: TGTGCCAGCAGCGTAGCTTCCGGGGCAACTAATGAAAAACTGTTTTTT.